This TCR beta chain comes out of a study of blood T cell repertoires in COVID-19. Background on the study: COVID-19 samples collected from the United States, Italy and Spain covered acute and convalescent phases. T cells, B-cell-depleted T cells, or PBMCs provided the cDNA or gDNA that served as material.

V shed 7 bases and J shed 8 bases, with 17 bases lying between them. Germline V gives CDR1 LNHDA, CDR2 SQIVND (reference sequence). The CDR3 runs to 14 residues. As handled by the study authors: Counts of nucleated cells, estimated from reference gene primer amplification, were obtained. The table came from immunoSEQ multiplex PCR; TCRdb's copy has only in-frame clones and leaves some out. V, J and clone size are taken as reported in that table, and D and trimming were inferred from the DNA itself. The data hold about 670,000 clones, with around 90% observed a single time. The table lists this clone with a few counts.

The sequence was collected from a woman between 18 and 29 years old with acute or convalescent COVID-19. The rearrangement joins TRBV19 to TRBJ1-4; tentatively, D is TRBD1 (6 bases). The sample consisted of peripheral blood. This chain's CDR3 is CASISGHGAEKLFF. The CDR3 nucleotides are TGTGCCAGTATCTCGGGACATGGCGCGGAAAAACTGTTTTTT.